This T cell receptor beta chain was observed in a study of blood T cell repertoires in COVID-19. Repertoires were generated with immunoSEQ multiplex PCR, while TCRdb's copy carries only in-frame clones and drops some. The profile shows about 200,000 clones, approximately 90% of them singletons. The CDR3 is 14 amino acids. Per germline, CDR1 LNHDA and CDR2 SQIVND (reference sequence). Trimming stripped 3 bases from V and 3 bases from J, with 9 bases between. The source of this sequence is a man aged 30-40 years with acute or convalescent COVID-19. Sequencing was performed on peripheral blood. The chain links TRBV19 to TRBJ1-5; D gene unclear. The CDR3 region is CASSMAVINQPQHF. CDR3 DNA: TGTGCCAGTAGTATGGCAGTAATCAATCAGCCCCAGCATTTT.